Below, 30 T cell receptor beta chains from the same sample are listed, as sequenced in a study of blood T cell repertoires in COVID-19. Method: immunoSEQ multiplex PCR; TCRdb's copy keeps in-frame clones and lacks some. The sample lists some 180,000 clones; 81% were seen once. Material: peripheral blood. Receptors were obtained from a woman older than 75 with COVID-19, enrolled during active disease.

This chain connects TRBV2 to TRBJ1-2; D ambiguous. The length of the CDR3 is 13 residues. Germline V gives CDR1 SNHLY, CDR2 FYNNEI. Trimming cost V 1 base and J 4 bases, with 7 bases left between them. The CDR3 protein is CASSEDIFYGYTF. The CDR3 nucleotides are TGTGCCAGCAGTGAAGACATTTTCTATGGCTACACCTTC.

The gene calls are TRBV7-9 and TRBJ2-7; 9 positions agree with TRBD2. Germline V gene sequence: CDR1 SEHNR, CDR2 FQNEAQ (reference sequence). The V gene end was trimmed by 5 bases and the J gene end by 4 bases; junction bases not matched to a gene: 6. The CDR3 runs 14 residues. CDR3 in amino acids: CASSRSGGTYEQYF. In DNA, the CDR3 is TGTGCCAGCAGCCGTAGCGGGGGCACGTACGAGCAGTACTTC. The full variable domain, its missing parts supplied by reference TRBV7-9 and TRBJ2-7, is DTGVSQNPRHKITKRGQNVTFRCDPISEHNRLYWYRQTLGQGPEFLTYFQNEAQLEKSRLLSDRFSAERPKGSFSTLEIQRTEQGDSAMYLCASSRSGGTYEQYFGPGTRLTVT.

This clone was seen once. CDR3 region: CASSLDTRTSQYYEQYF. DNA of the CDR3: TGTGCCAGCAGCTTAGACACACGGACTAGCCAATACTACGAGCAGTACTTC. The rearrangement links TRBV7-2 to TRBJ2-7, with 8 bases matching TRBD2. The CDR3 is made up of 17 amino acids. V dropped 1 base and J dropped 3; count of bases not matched to a gene: 11. Germline V gene lookup returns CDR1 SGHTA and CDR2 FQGNSA.

The rearrangement uses TRBV5-1 and TRBJ2-1; a weak D match, TRBD2 (7 bases). CDR1 is SGHRS and CDR2 is YFSETQ in the germline V gene. Trimming left V 7 bases short and J 7 bases short, with 18 bases between. The CDR3 length is 14 residues. CDR3 amino acids: CASSGGLPPNEQFF. In DNA, the CDR3 is TGCGCCAGCTCGGGGGGCCTTCCACCTAATGAGCAGTTCTTC. The variable domain in full, with the rest retrieved from reference TRBV5-1 and TRBJ2-1, is KAGVTQTPRYLIKTRGQQVTLSCSPISGHRSVSWYQQTPGQGLQFLFEYFSETQRNKGNFPGRFSGRQFSNSRSEMNVSTLELGDSALYLCASSGGLPPNEQFFGPGTRLTVL.

This chain links TRBV10-2 with TRBJ2-3, with 12 nucleotides matching TRBD2. Germline values: CDR1 WSHSY, CDR2 SAAADI. V lost 5 bases and J lost 4; bases outside the gene matches: 10. The CDR3 consists of 17 residues. The CDR3 loop is CASSRTSGIGRPDTQYF. The CDR3 DNA is TGCGCCAGCAGTCGGACTAGCGGGATTGGGAGGCCAGATACGCAGTATTTT.

The chain employs TRBV7-9 and TRBJ2-2, with 8 bases fitting TRBD1. CDR1 SEHNR and CDR2 FQNEAQ come from the germline V gene (reference sequence). This CDR3 region has 15 residues. Trimming took 2 bases from V and 6 from J; bases not matched to a gene: 5. The CDR3 sequence: CASSLLAGGPGELFF. Written as DNA, the CDR3 is TGTGCCAGCAGCTTACTGGCAGGGGGCCCCGGGGAGCTGTTTTTT.

This clone was found once. The chain combines TRBV7-9 with TRBJ2-7, with 10 bases lining up with TRBD1. Germline V lookup: CDR1 SEHNR, CDR2 FQNEAQ (reference sequence). The V and J ends lost 5 bases and 6 bases, in that order; junction bases with no gene match: 16. This CDR3 region has 17 residues. The CDR3 DNA reads TGTGCCAGCAGCACCGACACCTACGGGACAGGGGTCTCCGAGCAGTACTTC. Its protein is CASSTDTYGTGVSEQYF.

This CDR3 reads CASSLRTSGYTEAFF. For the CDR3, the DNA is TGCGCCAGCAGCTTGAGAACATCGGGGTACACTGAAGCTTTCTTT. This chain links TRBV5-1 with TRBJ1-1; D not certain. The V gene's germline CDR1 is SGHRS and CDR2 YFSETQ. The V end lost 1 base, the J end lost 3 bases, and 13 bases lay between the germline ends. The CDR3 is 15 residues long.

This clone appeared a single time. DNA of the CDR3: TGTGCCAGCAGGGGGCCTTTAGGTGTTAACTATGGCTACACCTTC. It codes for CASRGPLGVNYGYTF. The chain combines TRBV6-5 with TRBJ1-2, with D possibly matching TRBD1 (5 bases). CDR1 and CDR2 (germline): MNHEY, SVGAGI. The CDR3 sequence is 15 residues long. Between the trimmed V and J ends, which lost 6 bases and 1 base, there was a span of 15 bases.

DNA of the CDR3: TGCGCCAGCAGCCAAGAGGGGACAGGGGCCAGGGAGACCCAGTACTTC. Amino acid sequence: CASSQEGTGARETQYF. The V and J genes are TRBV4-3 and TRBJ2-5, with 10 bases fitting TRBD1. With 0 bases clipped from V and 5 bases from J, the junction kept 6 bases outside the gene matches. This CDR3 contains 16 residues. From germline, CDR1 is LGHNA and CDR2 YSLEER.

The rearrangement uses TRBV5-1 and TRBJ2-1, with D perhaps TRBD1 (5 bases). Trimming left V 2 bases short and J 6 bases short, with 15 bases between. Germline CDR1 reads SGHRS; CDR2 reads YFSETQ. This CDR3 has 15 amino acids. This chain's CDR3 is CASSFFSTGSNEQFF. The CDR3 bases are TGCGCCAGCAGCTTTTTTTCAACAGGAAGCAATGAGCAGTTCTTC.

The chain has TRBV7-9 and TRBJ2-7, with D perhaps matching TRBD2 (6 bases). V shed 5 bases and J shed 6 bases, with 20 bases lying between them. This CDR3 is 15 amino acids long. Germline loops: CDR1 SEHNR, CDR2 FQNEAQ (reference sequence). The CDR3 region is CASSPTGLRIFEQYF. CDR3 DNA: TGTGCCAGCAGCCCAACAGGACTAAGGATCTTCGAGCAGTACTTC.

The chain uses TRBV6-5 and TRBJ2-3, with a possible D match to TRBD2 (5 bases). This CDR3 is built from 13 residues. In germline, CDR1 is MNHEY, CDR2 SVGAGI. V was cut by 6 bases and J by 1 base, with 8 bases left in between. In DNA form, the CDR3 reads TGTGCCAGCAGACCCGGGGGCACAGATACGCAGTATTTT. Protein product: CASRPGGTDTQYF.

This sequence joins TRBV27 and TRBJ2-3; a possible D gene is TRBD1 (5 bases). V lost 8 bases and J lost 2, with 14 bases in between. There are 14 residues in the CDR3. Germline loops: CDR1 MNHEY, CDR2 SMNVEV (reference sequence). The CDR3 loop is CASGQRVSTDTQYF. The CDR3 region has the DNA TGTGCCAGCGGACAAAGGGTGTCCACAGATACGCAGTATTTT.

The chain combines TRBV27 with TRBJ2-2, with 7 bases that match TRBD2. V shed 4 bases, J shed 3 bases, and the junction held 11 bases outside the gene matches. This CDR3 contains 17 residues. CDR1 and CDR2 (germline): MNHEY, SMNVEV (reference sequence). In nucleotides, the CDR3 is TGTGCCAGCAGTTCGTTAGGCGGGAGTAGGGACACCGGGGAGCTGTTTTTT. As protein: CASSSLGGSRDTGELFF.

The chain joins TRBV5-1 to TRBJ1-1; D is ambiguous. Germline values: CDR1 SGHRS, CDR2 YFSETQ. This CDR3 spans 14 amino acids. V dropped 4 bases and J dropped 3 bases, with 13 bases sitting between them. CDR3 loop: CASSVTTTDTEAFF. Here the CDR3 DNA reads TGCGCCAGCAGCGTGACAACAACTGACACTGAAGCTTTCTTT.

The gene calls are TRBV4-2 and TRBJ1-1; 8 positions agree with TRBD1. Germline V gene lookup returns CDR1 LGHNA and CDR2 YNFKEQ. The CDR3 has 15 amino acids. The junction had 4 bases not matched to a gene; V was cut back by 1 base and J by 3 bases. Written as DNA, the CDR3 is TGTGCCAGCAGCCAAGGCCAGGGGGCAGACACTGAAGCTTTCTTT. This gives the protein CASSQGQGADTEAFF.

The genes are TRBV4-3 and TRBJ2-7, with 7 bases lining up with TRBD2. The germline gives CDR1 LGHNA, CDR2 YSLEER. The junction had 6 bases not matched to a gene; V was cut back by 1 base and J by 0 bases. The CDR3 is 16 residues long. CDR3 in amino acids: CASSQALTGGSYEQYF. CDR3 bases: TGCGCCAGCAGCCAAGCTTTGACGGGGGGCTCCTACGAGCAGTACTTC.

The rearrangement links TRBV27 to TRBJ2-1, with TRBD2 matching over 14 bases. CDR1 and CDR2 (germline): MNHEY, SMNVEV (reference sequence). The CDR3 has 15 residues. V dropped 8 bases and J dropped 1; count of bases not matched to a gene: 1. DNA for the CDR3: TGTGCCAGCCGGACTAGCGGGGGGTCCTACAATGAGCAGTTCTTC. Its translation: CASRTSGGSYNEQFF.

J is TRBJ2-5 and V is TRBV7-9; a possible D gene is TRBD2 (5 bases). CDR1 and CDR2 from the germline V gene are SEHNR and FQNEAQ (reference sequence). Trimming removed 1 base from V and 6 bases from J, with 12 bases in between. This CDR3 is 14 amino acids long. The CDR3 DNA sequence: TGTGCCAGCAGCTTAGTGGGGAGCGAAAAGACCCAGTACTTC. Its protein product is CASSLVGSEKTQYF. The full variable domain, rest sourced from reference TRBV7-9 and TRBJ2-5, is DTGVSQNPRHKITKRGQNVTFRCDPISEHNRLYWYRQTLGQGPEFLTYFQNEAQLEKSRLLSDRFSAERPKGSFSTLEIQRTEQGDSAMYLCASSLVGSEKTQYFGPGTRLLVL.

This chain connects TRBV9 to TRBJ2-7; D ambiguous. V lost 0 bases to trimming and J lost 1 base, with 8 bases between them. CDR1 is SGDLS and CDR2 is YYNGEE in the germline V gene. This CDR3 region has 14 residues. CDR3 sequence (DNA): TGTGCCAGCAGCGTAGCCTCTAGATCCTACGAGCAGTACTTC. As protein: CASSVASRSYEQYF.

The genes are TRBV5-1 and TRBJ1-1; D remains ambiguous. Germline V gives CDR1 SGHRS, CDR2 YFSETQ. The CDR3 sequence is 15 residues long. The V gene lost 3 bases and the J gene lost 0 bases, with 12 bases spanning the gap. The CDR3 is CASSSFAGMNTEAFF. In DNA form, the CDR3 reads TGCGCCAGCAGCTCCTTCGCAGGTATGAACACTGAAGCTTTCTTT.

This clone was detected only once. V usage is TRBV14 and J usage is TRBJ1-4; 7 bases line up with TRBD1. CDR1 SGHDN and CDR2 FVKESK come from the germline V gene. V lost 2 bases and J lost 0; bases outside the gene matches: 6. The CDR3 consists of 17 residues. For the CDR3, the DNA is TGTGCCAGCAGCCAAACGACAGGGTTTGCAACTAATGAAAAACTGTTTTTT. The encoded protein is CASSQTTGFATNEKLFF. Supplemented by reference TRBV14 and TRBJ1-4, the full variable domain reads EAGVTQFPSHSVIEKGQTVTLRCDPISGHDNLYWYRRVMGKEIKFLLHFVKESKQDESGMPNNRFLAERTGGTYSTLKVQPAELEDSGVYFCASSQTTGFATNEKLFFGSGTQLSVL.

The count of this clone is one. This chain joins TRBV2 and TRBJ1-6; no definite D call. Trimming shortened V by 3 bases and J by 9 bases, and 9 bases separated the two germline ends. This CDR3 contains 13 residues. Germline V lookup: CDR1 SNHLY, CDR2 FYNNEI. CDR3 DNA: TGTGCCAGCAGTGATTCTCCGGGTTCACCCCTCCACTTT. Translation: CASSDSPGSPLHF. Complete variable domain (other parts from reference TRBV2 and TRBJ1-6): EPEVTQTPSHQVTQMGQEVILRCVPISNHLYFYWYRQILGQKVEFLVSFYNNEISEKSEIFDDQFSVERPDGSNFTLKIRSTKLEDSAMYFCASSDSPGSPLHFGNGTRLTVT.

This clone was counted between two and nine times. The J gene is TRBJ1-2, the V gene TRBV21-1; the D call in the table, TRBD1, was not verified against the DNA. TRBV21-1 is tagged as a pseudogene. CDR3 length equals 13 residues. The CDR3 reads CASSKEGQYGYTF. CDR3 coding DNA: TGTGCCAGCAGCAAAGAGGGGCAGTATGGCTACACCTTC.

The chain links TRBV6-5 to TRBJ2-3, with TRBD2 as a possible D gene (5 bases). V was pared by 7 bases and J by 0 bases, with 14 bases between. CDR1 is MNHEY and CDR2 is SVGAGI in the germline V gene. This CDR3 is built from 15 residues. The CDR3 DNA follows: TGTGCCAGCAAAAGAGGGCTAGCAAGCACAGATACGCAGTATTTT. Its translation: CASKRGLASTDTQYF.

This clone was detected only a few times. V is TRBV6-5 and J is TRBJ1-2; TRBD1 might be the D (5 bases). CDR3 length: 15 amino acids. Trimming cost V 1 base and J 8 bases, with 17 bases left between them. CDR1 is MNHEY, CDR2 SVGAGI, per germline. CDR3 region: CASSYFRTPDYGYTF. In DNA form, the CDR3 reads TGTGCCAGCAGTTACTTTAGGACACCTGATTACGGCTACACCTTC.

The chain employs TRBV27 and TRBJ1-2; D might be TRBD1 (6 bases). V was clipped by 3 bases and J by 8 bases, with 13 bases between them. Germline-derived CDR1 and CDR2 are MNHEY and SMNVEV (reference sequence). The CDR3 has 13 residues. The CDR3 nucleotides are TGTGCCAGCAGTTTTGGGCAGGGGAGCGGCTACACCTTC. It translates to CASSFGQGSGYTF.

V gene TRBV28 combines with J gene TRBJ2-7; 10 bases are shared with TRBD2. CDR3 length: 15 residues. Germline assignment: CDR1 MDHEN and CDR2 SYDVKM. The V gene end was trimmed by 4 bases and the J gene end by 6 bases; junction bases not matched to a gene: 9. The CDR3 loop is CASSSYSQREGEQYF. The CDR3 region has the DNA TGTGCCAGCAGTTCATACTCCCAGCGGGAGGGCGAGCAGTACTTC.

In its sample, this clone was seen once. This chain links TRBV5-4 with TRBJ2-2; possibly TRBD1 for D (6 bases). The CDR3 length is 15 residues. V lost 4 bases and J 4 bases, leaving 14 bases between the germline ends. Germline CDR1 reads SGHNT; CDR2 reads YYREEE (reference sequence). For the CDR3, the DNA is TGTGCCAGCAGCGGGGGCTCCTGGGGCACCGGGGAGCTGTTTTTT. Protein product: CASSGGSWGTGELFF.